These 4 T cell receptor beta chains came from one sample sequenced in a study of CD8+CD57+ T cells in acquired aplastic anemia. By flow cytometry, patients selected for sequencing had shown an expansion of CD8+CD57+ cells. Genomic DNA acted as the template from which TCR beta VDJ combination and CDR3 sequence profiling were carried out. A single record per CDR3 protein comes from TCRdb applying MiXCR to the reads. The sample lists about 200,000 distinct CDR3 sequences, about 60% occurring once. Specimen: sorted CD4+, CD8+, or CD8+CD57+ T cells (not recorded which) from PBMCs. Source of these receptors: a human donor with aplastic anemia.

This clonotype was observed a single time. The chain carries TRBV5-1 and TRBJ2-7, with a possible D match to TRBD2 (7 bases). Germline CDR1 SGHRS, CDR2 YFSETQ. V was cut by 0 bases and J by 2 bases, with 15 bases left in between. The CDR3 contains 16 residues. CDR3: CASSLEGGAAPYEQYF. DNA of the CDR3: TGCGCCAGCAGCTTGGAAGGGGGGGCCGCCCCCTACGAGCAGTACTTC.

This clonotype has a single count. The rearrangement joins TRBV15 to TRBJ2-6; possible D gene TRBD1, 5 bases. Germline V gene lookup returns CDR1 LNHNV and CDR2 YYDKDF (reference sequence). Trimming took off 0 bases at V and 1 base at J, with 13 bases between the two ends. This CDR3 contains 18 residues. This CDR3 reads CATSRDPGLGSGANVLTF. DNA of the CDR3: TGTGCCACCAGCAGAGATCCAGGGCTAGGGTCTGGGGCCAACGTCCTGACTTTC.

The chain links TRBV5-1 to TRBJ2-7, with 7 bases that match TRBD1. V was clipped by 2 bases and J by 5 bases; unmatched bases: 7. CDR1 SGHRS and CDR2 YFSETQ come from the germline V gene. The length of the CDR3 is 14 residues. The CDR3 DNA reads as TGCGCCAGCAGCTTCGGCAGGGGGAGCGACGAGCAGTACTTC. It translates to CASSFGRGSDEQYF.

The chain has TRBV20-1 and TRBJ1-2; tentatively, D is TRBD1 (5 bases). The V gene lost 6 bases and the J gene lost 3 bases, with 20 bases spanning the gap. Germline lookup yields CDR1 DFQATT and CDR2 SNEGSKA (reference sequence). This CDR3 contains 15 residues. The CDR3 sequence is CSASGSGDGYYGYTF. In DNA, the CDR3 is TGCAGTGCCAGCGGTTCCGGGGACGGATACTATGGCTACACCTTC.